Described below is a single T cell receptor beta chain sequence and its context. Its antigen remains undetermined. Base qualities are not provided; no much larger clone lies one nucleotide away. In total, just over 650 healthy bone marrow donors made up the cohort. Cohort members were all nominally healthy when sampled, although unrecorded immune exposures were likely present. The donor was CMV seronegative and was included in the group of about 400 seronegative cohort members. Every donor gave a peripheral blood sample, and the peripheral blood mononuclear cells from that sample were used for TCR beta sequencing. The Qiagen DNeasy Blood Extraction Kit was used to extract genomic DNA from the blood cell samples. The receptor library was made with the immunoSEQ multiplex PCR assay. For the multiplex PCR, a mixture combining 60 forward primers for TCR Vbeta segments and 13 reverse primers for TCR Jbeta segments was used. A multiplex PCR assay on genomic DNA amplified the CDR3 region of rearranged TCR beta genes. The Illumina HiSeq System was used to sequence the amplified TCR beta libraries as 87-base-pair reads. The source study handled its data this way. A later analysis tallied 75 million to 95 million unique TCR beta chains across the 660 or so repertoires, and some 12 million of those chains were shared by two or more donors. Raw reads were error-corrected and collapsed into unique sequences with a nearest-neighbor algorithm that merged closely related sequences to remove PCR and sequencing errors. To assign V, D and J gene segments, CDR3 sequences were aligned to IMGT reference sequences. For a sequence to be retained, a match of at least six nucleotides to both a V gene segment and a J gene segment was required. A rearrangement counted as productive if the CDR3 had no stop codons and remained in frame with V and J, and every other rearrangement counted as non-productive. Following IMGT convention, CDR3 was defined as the stretch from the second conserved V-encoded cysteine up to the conserved J-encoded phenylalanine. The earlier analysis of approximately 500 of the donors excluded sequences that lacked an unambiguous match to a single V gene segment. In an earlier analysis of some 590 of the donors, a V segment was called functional when productive rearrangements were above 56.7%, and segregating when the standard deviation between donors exceeded 5%. A statistical classification framework was built for diagnosing cytomegalovirus status from the catalog of TCR beta chain sequences. V and J gene assignment, in a later analysis, came from comparing TCR nucleotide sequences with IMGT/GENE-DB human TR gene sequences. A later analysis assigned CDR3 sequences and most-parsimonious VDJ recombination scenarios with the TCRdist pipeline. In a later analysis, each TCR beta chain was defined by its CDR3 amino acid sequence together with its V-gene family, and reads lacking a unique V-gene family were excluded. As a way to deal with suspected cross-contamination and a sequencing artifact, a later analysis dropped under 600 nucleotide sequences that were highly shared and had low generation probability. A later analysis calculated a clonal expansion index for each public chain from normalized within-repertoire ranks of inferred template counts. Generation probabilities in a later analysis came from a VDJ recombination model fitted to out-of-frame rearrangements, and those results were checked against IGoR. A later analysis scored TCR-TCR, TCR-HLA and TCR-CMV co-occurrence with hypergeometric tests, applying a repertoire-size bias correction to TCR pairs. False discovery rates were estimated in a later analysis by permuting HLA or CMV assignments 20 times. A later analysis grouped co-occurring TCRs with DBSCAN, adding TCRdist sequence similarity when clustering within HLA-allele-positive subsets. Repertoires with fewer than 30,000 or more than 120,000 public chains, plus five repertoires with anomalous nucleotide sharing, were excluded from co-occurrence clustering. The source is immuneACCESS, and TCRdb retained only in-frame sequences with V and J called. Part of the clones is not carried over; for the studies checked, unresolved V genes explain less than half of this, and the remainder is unexplained. That table is the source of V, J and clone size, and D and trimming were worked out from the DNA. Counted in this sample were about 59,000 clones; about 80% of them appeared once. Roughly 3.9% of the sample comes from the top ten.

Inclusive of the bounding cysteine and phenylalanine, the CDR3 is 15 residues long. The kept DNA is CDR3 alone, 45 bases in frame from the first base. The junction shows trimming of 4 bases on V and 5 bases on J, and the gene matches do not reach 8 bases of it. The CDR1 and CDR2 encoded by the germline V gene are SGHRS and YFSETQ. The source of the sample is a study of cytomegalovirus exposure and HLA in healthy donors (dated by TCRdb to about 2017). For the wider study: An earlier analysis of about 530 of the donors reported 276 Gb of sequence data and around 110 million unique TCR beta sequences obtained from some 170 million T cells. About 300 gigabases of sequencing data and 75 million to 85 million unique TCR sequences made up an early release that covered 500 to 700 HLA-typed donors. Among the roughly 380 genotyped donors, about 83% belonged to the genetic ancestry cluster associated with self-reported Caucasian donors. The study aimed to test whether signatures of past pathogen exposure could be identified by cataloging public T cell receptors. The T cell repertoires of several hundred subjects were profiled by immunosequencing and related to cytomegalovirus serostatus. Along with the approximately 700-subject first cohort, a separate validation cohort of approximately 110 different subjects was used. The study combined high-throughput TCR immunosequencing, statistical association of individual TCRs with disease status, and machine learning to predict cytomegalovirus infection status. A later analysis re-examined previously published TCR beta repertoires from roughly 650 donors and added high-resolution HLA genotyping to investigate patterns of TCR occurrence. In the later analysis, no new phenotypic data were used to find candidate immune exposures; instead, reliance was placed on TCR beta sequences and their occurrence across donors. An earlier analysis of several hundred of the donors applied high-throughput TCR beta sequencing to assess whether each TCR beta V gene segment acted as functional or pseudogenic. Alongside the repertoire data, information on donor age, sex, ethnicity and CMV serostatus was compiled. A later genetic analysis took genome-wide SNP genotypes for about 55% of the 666 donors and used that subset as a discovery cohort. All discovery cohort repertoires had been generated on a single sequencing platform. HLA typing included class I and class II loci at four-digit resolution. Typing coverage varied by locus: about 629-640 donors for A, B, C, DRB1 and DQB1; approximately 500 for DQA1; nearly 610 for DPA1; approximately 490 for DPB1. Four to six DR-DQ haplotypes were handled as single units for association and clustering because linkage in the cohort was strong. Among some 400 genotyped donors of the cohort, an average of around 220,000 unique TCR beta nucleotide sequences was sequenced per donor, of which about 20% were non-productive. Overall results and qualifications from the work: A further reported finding was that TCR beta sequences accurately predicted the HLA-A and HLA-B alleles for most subjects in the first cohort. In the study, about 150 TCR beta chains were listed as associated with cytomegalovirus. Because counts were too low, 15 to 20 rarely observed V segments, including chromosome 9 orphons, were excluded from the earlier analysis of 587 of the donors. In a later analysis, the rate of TCR association differed among HLA loci, with DRB1 alleles having the most associated TCRs and HLA-C alleles having the fewest. This cohort had only TCR beta chains sequenced, and the lack of alpha or paired-chain data limited which features could be detected. A later analysis found that HLA-associated TCR beta chains were more clonally expanded and had lower generation probabilities than equally common non-associated chains. Several of the top co-occurrence clusters appeared to be linked to parvovirus B19, influenza, CMV and Epstein-Barr virus, according to a later analysis. In an earlier analysis of 587 of the donors, most TCR beta V segments appeared in productive rearrangements about 90% or about 30% of the time, broadly matching IMGT annotations. In a later genetic analysis, a missense DCLRE1C variant was associated with V-gene and J-gene trimming of TCR beta chains, and the association was replicated in an independent cohort. It was suggested by the authors that the approach could potentially be generalized to other disease states and immunological phenotypes. The classifier was reported to diagnose cytomegalovirus status with high specificity and sensitivity in both the original cohort and the validation cohort. Roughly uniform sequencing depth across donors was assumed in presence/absence analyses, although this assumption may not hold. Because the 87-base-pair reads could not distinguish some IMGT-functional V segments, including TRBV6-2 and TRBV6-3, those segments were excluded. A few of the identified cytomegalovirus-associated TCR beta chains were confirmed in vitro to be specific for cytomegalovirus antigens. A later genetic analysis reported fewer N-insertions in productive TCRs among donors in an Asian-associated ancestry cluster than the roughly 700-donor mean. Immune exposure information for the cohort was limited to CMV serostatus. Strong co-occurrence of HLA alleles, especially DR and DQ, made assigning TCR associations to individual alleles difficult. Because HLA typing was missing for some donors at each locus, association tests included only the typed subset. A later analysis associated approximately 17,000 TCR beta sequences with specific HLA alleles at a false discovery rate of 0.05. Linkage disequilibrium might explain the correlated functional status among segregating V segments, but an unknown experimental factor could not be ruled out. Across donors, most TCR sequences were observed very rarely, whereas some public TCRs were present in many individuals. The sequencing pipeline was judged likely to have produced a cluster of highly shared sequence variants as a technical artifact. In a later analysis, most CMV-associated TCR beta chains were found to appear HLA-restricted, with HLA associations seemingly driven largely by CMV exposure.

Source material: PBMCs. The sequence was obtained from a woman aged 40 to 55 in good health and CMV-seronegative. This receptor chain uses TRBV5-1 and TRBJ2-1, with 8 bases matching TRBD2. The CDR3 has the sequence CASSLTSAQDNEQFF. The base sequence is TGCGCCAGCAGCCTGACTAGCGCGCAAGACAATGAGCAGTTCTTC.